Below are 27 T cell receptor beta chains sequenced from a single sample in a study of T cell clonotyping in hematopoietic cell transplantation. Some clones are missing from TCRdb's copy, which holds only in-frame ones; the method was immunoSEQ multiplex PCR. The sample has more than 65,000 clones, roughly 94% seen once. The sample consisted of peripheral blood mononuclear cells. The origin of the receptors is a man in his forties or fifties in good health. Some clones in this sample may be carry-over from other donors' samples.

The genes are TRBV5-1 and TRBJ2-3; the match to TRBD2 covers 8 bases. V trimming: 2 bases; J trimming: 1 base; junction bases outside the gene matches: 0. Per germline, CDR1 SGHRS and CDR2 YFSETQ. The CDR3 consists of 14 residues. The CDR3 protein is CASSFSGGTDTQYF. DNA of the CDR3: TGCGCCAGCAGCTTTAGCGGGGGCACAGATACGCAGTATTTT.

The rearrangement links TRBV5-1 to TRBJ1-1; D not certain. V was cut by 2 bases and J by 4 bases, with 9 bases left in between. This CDR3 is built from 13 residues. Germline V CDR1 and CDR2: SGHRS, YFSETQ. CDR3 amino acids: CASSFSSGTEAFF. The CDR3 bases are TGCGCCAGCAGCTTTTCGTCGGGCACTGAAGCTTTCTTT.

The table lists this clone with a count of one. The chain couples TRBV9 to TRBJ2-1; maybe TRBD1 (7 bases). CDR1 and CDR2 from the germline V gene are SGDLS and YYNGEE. V was clipped by 0 bases and J by 0 bases, with 13 bases between them. CDR3 length: 17 residues. CDR3: CASSVGSGGFSYNEQFF. The CDR3 DNA follows: TGTGCCAGCAGCGTAGGATCAGGGGGGTTCTCCTACAATGAGCAGTTCTTC.

The chain joins TRBV6-5 to TRBJ1-2; the match to TRBD1 covers 7 bases. In germline, CDR1 is MNHEY, CDR2 SVGAGI. V gave up 4 bases and J gave up 4 bases; unmatched junction bases: 3. The CDR3 length is 13 residues. CDR3 protein: CASSSRQGYGYTF. The CDR3 bases are TGTGCCAGCAGTTCCCGACAGGGCTATGGCTACACCTTC.

The table lists this clone with a count of one. V gene TRBV29-1 combines with J gene TRBJ2-7, with D perhaps matching TRBD1 (6 bases). This CDR3 spans 13 amino acids. Trimming removed 7 bases from V and 5 bases from J, with 18 bases in between. The germline V gene has CDR1 SQVTM and CDR2 ANQGSEA. The DNA of the CDR3 is TGCAGCGGTACCACAGGGTGGCCAAACGAGCAGTACTTC. Amino acid sequence: CSGTTGWPNEQYF.

This clone was seen just once. V gene TRBV28 combines with J gene TRBJ2-7; no clear D. V dropped 0 bases and J dropped 6 bases, with 9 bases sitting between them. The germline gives CDR1 MDHEN, CDR2 SYDVKM. This CDR3 has 13 amino acids. This chain's CDR3 is CASSLWAPPEQYF. CDR3 in DNA: TGTGCCAGCAGTTTATGGGCCCCCCCCGAGCAGTACTTC.

The J gene is TRBJ2-2, the V gene TRBV7-3, with TRBD2 matching 9 bases. With V trimmed by 3 bases and J by 7 bases, 9 bases remained unmatched. Germline-derived CDR1 and CDR2 are SGHTA and FQGTGA. The CDR3 runs to 16 residues. The CDR3 protein is CASSFRAGGQGGELFF. The CDR3, as DNA: TGTGCCAGCAGCTTTCGAGCGGGGGGTCAGGGCGGGGAGCTGTTTTTT. The full variable domain, rest sourced from reference TRBV7-3 and TRBJ2-2, is GAGVSQTPSNKVTEKGKYVELRCDPISGHTALYWYRQSLGQGPEFLIYFQGTGAADDSGLPNDRFFAVRPEGSVSTLKIQRTERGDSAVYLCASSFRAGGQGGELFFGEGSRLTVL.

The rearrangement links TRBV7-9 to TRBJ2-1; 11 bases line up with TRBD2. The ends lost 5 bases at V and 9 bases at J; junction bases unmatched: 9. This CDR3 is 15 amino acids long. From germline, CDR1 is SEHNR and CDR2 FQNEAQ (reference sequence). The CDR3 spells CASSPQLAGALEQFF. The CDR3 bases are TGTGCCAGCAGCCCTCAACTAGCGGGAGCCCTTGAGCAGTTCTTC.

The chain recombines TRBV5-4 with TRBJ2-7, with 8 positions matching TRBD2. The V and J ends lost 2 bases and 5 bases, in that order; junction bases with no gene match: 9. The CDR3 consists of 15 residues. In germline, CDR1 is SGHNT, CDR2 YYREEE (reference sequence). CDR3 region: CASSFRLSGINEQYF. For the CDR3, the DNA is TGTGCCAGCAGCTTCCGACTTAGCGGGATAAACGAGCAGTACTTC.

The chain combines TRBV11-2 with TRBJ2-7, with TRBD2 as a possible D gene (5 bases). The germline V and J ends were trimmed by 4 bases and 9 bases, with 16 bases remaining between them. The CDR3 has 13 amino acids. Per the germline V gene, CDR1 is SGHAT and CDR2 is FQNNGV. The CDR3 here is CASSSTTDFMQYF. The CDR3, as DNA: TGTGCCAGCAGCTCGACTACGGACTTCATGCAGTACTTC.

This chain links TRBV11-2 with TRBJ1-2, with no clear D. Germline CDR1 and CDR2: SGHAT and FQNNGV. Trimming shortened V by 5 bases and J by 5 bases, and 12 bases separated the two germline ends. This CDR3 spans 13 amino acids. CDR3 sequence reads: CASSPAKGYGYTF. The CDR3 DNA is TGTGCCAGCAGCCCGGCGAAAGGGTATGGCTACACCTTC.

The count of this clone is one. J is TRBJ1-2 and V is TRBV5-8; TRBD1 is a possible D gene (5 bases). CDR3 length equals 16 residues. The V gene's germline CDR1 is SGHTS and CDR2 YDEGEE. Between the trimmed V and J ends, which lost 4 bases and 4 bases, there was a span of 20 bases. CDR3 DNA sequence: TGTGCCAGCAGCCTGTGGGAGGCAGGGCCTTCCTATGGCTACACCTTC. Translated: CASSLWEAGPSYGYTF.

The chain is built from TRBV2 and TRBJ1-5; the D is unclear. Trimming left V 7 bases short and J 0 bases short, with 10 bases between. The germline V gene encodes CDR1 SNHLY and CDR2 FYNNEI. CDR3 length equals 14 residues. CDR3 bases: TGTGCCAGCAAGACTGAGTATAGCAATCAGCCCCAGCATTTT. Translation gives CASKTEYSNQPQHF.

The chain has TRBV5-1 and TRBJ2-5; 8 positions match TRBD2. Germline V gene lookup returns CDR1 SGHRS and CDR2 YFSETQ. With V trimmed by 1 base and J by 7 bases, 12 bases remained unmatched. The CDR3 is made up of 16 amino acids. This CDR3 is CASSLMSGGPFGTQYF. CDR3 in DNA: TGCGCCAGCAGCTTGATGTCGGGAGGGCCCTTTGGGACCCAGTACTTC.

The genes are TRBV28 and TRBJ2-7; 7 bases line up with TRBD1. CDR1 and CDR2 from the germline V gene are MDHEN and SYDVKM. The CDR3 is 14 amino acids. V shed 6 bases, J shed 4 bases, and the junction held 9 bases outside the gene matches. Here the CDR3 reads CASRRRDRRYEQYF. CDR3 DNA sequence: TGTGCCAGCAGACGCCGGGACAGACGTTACGAGCAGTACTTC.

This clone was recorded once. The chain recombines TRBV5-4 with TRBJ2-1; 8 nucleotides line up with TRBD1. V gave up 5 bases and J gave up 2 bases; unmatched junction bases: 9. The CDR3 totals 16 residues. The germline gives CDR1 SGHNT, CDR2 YYREEE (reference sequence). CDR3 amino acids: CASSKLTGETYNEQFF. The CDR3 nucleotides are TGTGCCAGCAGTAAACTGACAGGGGAGACCTACAATGAGCAGTTCTTC.

This sequence joins TRBV7-9 and TRBJ2-7; TRBD1 matches at 8 bases. The V gene end was trimmed by 5 bases and the J gene end by 12 bases; junction bases not matched to a gene: 6. CDR3 length: 11 residues. Germline V gene data show CDR1 as SEHNR and CDR2 as FQNEAQ (reference sequence). The DNA of the CDR3 is TGTGCCAGCAGCAGACAGGGGAGGCGGTACTTC. This translates into CASSRQGRRYF.

The chain recombines TRBV5-1 with TRBJ1-5; 9 bases are shared with TRBD1. CDR1 is SGHRS and CDR2 is YFSETQ in the germline V gene. This CDR3 has 15 amino acids. Trimming removed 2 bases from V and 7 bases from J; junction bases left unmatched: 7. CDR3 DNA: TGCGCCAGCAGCTTAAGTCCCGGGACAGGGCAGCCCCAGCATTTT. Its translation is CASSLSPGTGQPQHF.

The rearrangement links TRBV18 to TRBJ1-1; D remains ambiguous. The CDR3 runs 15 residues. Germline-derived CDR1 and CDR2 are KGHSH and LQKENI. V was shortened by 3 bases and J by 1 base, with 12 bases between the two germline ends. The DNA of the CDR3 is TGTGCCAGCTCACCCCATCGAGCCTCGAACACTGAAGCTTTCTTT. This sequence encodes CASSPHRASNTEAFF. Variable domain in full (rest from reference TRBV18 and TRBJ1-1): NAGVMQNPRHLVRRRGQEARLRCSPMKGHSHVYWYRQLPEEGLKFMVYLQKENIIDESGMPKERFSAEFPKEGPSILRIQQVVRGDSAAYFCASSPHRASNTEAFFGQGTRLTVV.

The V and J genes are TRBV7-9 and TRBJ2-3; perhaps TRBD2 as D (6 bases). Germline-derived CDR1 and CDR2 are SEHNR and FQNEAQ (reference sequence). The V and J ends lost 1 base and 4 bases respectively, with 15 bases between them. The CDR3 is made up of 16 amino acids. CDR3 region: CASSLGLQREADTQYF. CDR3 bases: TGTGCCAGCAGCTTAGGTTTACAAAGGGAGGCAGATACGCAGTATTTT.

The chain recombines TRBV6-1 with TRBJ2-7; D not resolved. The CDR3 is 13 residues long. Trimming took 7 bases from V and 3 from J, leaving 13 bases between them. Germline V gives CDR1 MNHNS, CDR2 SASEGT. The CDR3 nucleotides read TGTGCCAGCACCCTGGACGGATTCTACGAGCAGTACTTC. This translates into CASTLDGFYEQYF.

This clone is a singleton in its sample. The rearrangement uses TRBV29-1 and TRBJ2-3; 8 nucleotides align to TRBD2. J was trimmed by 3 bases and V by 5 bases; bases with no gene match: 7. Germline V lookup: CDR1 SQVTM, CDR2 ANQGSEA. The CDR3 is 14 amino acids. The CDR3 DNA is TGCAGCGTTTTTCTAGCGGGTGGGACAGATACGCAGTATTTT. It is translated as CSVFLAGGTDTQYF.

CDR3 in amino acids: CASSQSAGTQETQYF. The CDR3, as DNA: TGCGCCAGCAGCCAATCAGCGGGAACCCAAGAGACCCAGTACTTC. The rearrangement joins TRBV4-3 to TRBJ2-5; 7 bases are shared with TRBD2. Germline loops: CDR1 LGHNA, CDR2 YSLEER. After removal of 2 bases from V and 1 base from J, the junction contained 4 bases not matched to a gene. The CDR3 spans 15 residues.

The rearrangement uses TRBV30 and TRBJ2-7, with D unclear. The germline V gene has CDR1 GTSNPN and CDR2 SVGIG (reference sequence). The germline V and J ends were trimmed by 7 bases and 4 bases, with 14 bases remaining between them. CDR3 length: 12 amino acids. The CDR3 spells CAFRAVSYEQYF. CDR3 bases: TGTGCCTTCCGGGCAGTCTCATACGAGCAGTACTTC. Drawing the rest from reference TRBV30 and TRBJ2-7, the complete variable domain is SQTIHQWPATLVQPVGSPLSLECTVEGTSNPNLYWYRQAAGRGLQLLFYSVGIGQISSEVPQNLSASRPQDRQFILSSKKLLLSDSGFYLCAFRAVSYEQYFGPGTRLTVT.

The V call is TRBV2, the J call TRBJ1-2; no definite D call. The CDR3 loop spans 13 amino acids. The germline V gene encodes CDR1 SNHLY and CDR2 FYNNEI. V was cut by 3 bases and J by 8 bases, with 13 bases left in between. CDR3 protein: CASSEEVPRGYTF. The CDR3 DNA reads TGTGCCAGCAGTGAGGAGGTACCGCGGGGCTACACCTTC.

The chain couples TRBV30 to TRBJ1-1, with no clear D. Trimming cost V 6 bases and J 6 bases, with 20 bases left between them. Germline CDR1 and CDR2: GTSNPN and SVGIG (reference sequence). There are 14 residues in the CDR3. The CDR3 DNA is TGTGCCTGTCCCTTTGGCCGCCACAGCGCTGAAGCTTTCTTT. Translating gives CACPFGRHSAEAFF.

The chain combines TRBV20-1 with TRBJ1-4; D is unclear. Per the germline V gene, CDR1 is DFQATT and CDR2 is SNEGSKA (reference sequence). The CDR3 length is 11 residues. V was clipped by 5 bases and J by 6 bases, with 7 bases between them. CDR3 amino acids: CSAPTYEKLFF. The CDR3 DNA is TGCAGTGCTCCCACATATGAAAAACTGTTTTTT.